Following are 3 T cell receptor beta chains from one sample sequenced in a study of blood T cell repertoires in COVID-19. The method was immunoSEQ multiplex PCR; TCRdb's version includes in-frame clones alone and lacks a portion of them. The data show about 59,000 clones, with about nine tenths seen just once and roughly 8.6% held by the top ten. The specimen was peripheral blood. Every receptor here comes from a human donor in a cohort sampled during active COVID-19.

As DNA, the CDR3 is TGCGCCAGCAGGCGAGGAGGGAGCGAGGAGACCCAGTACTTC. The encoded protein is CASRRGGSEETQYF. The rearrangement links TRBV4-1 to TRBJ2-5; possible D gene TRBD2, 6 bases. Deletions cut 6 bases from V and 5 bases from J, with 16 bases between. Per the germline V gene, CDR1 is MGHRA and CDR2 is YSYEKL. CDR3 length equals 14 residues.

The chain joins TRBV6-5 to TRBJ1-2, with D maybe TRBD1 (5 bases). The CDR3 extends over 14 amino acids. Germline V gives CDR1 MNHEY, CDR2 SVGAGI. Between the trimmed V and J ends, which lost 4 bases and 8 bases, there was a span of 17 bases. CDR3 in amino acids: CASSSETEEWGYTF. In DNA form, the CDR3 reads TGTGCCAGCAGTTCGGAGACAGAGGAATGGGGCTACACCTTC.

J is TRBJ1-1 and V is TRBV4-1; unclear D gene. This CDR3 is 11 amino acids long. CDR1 and CDR2 from the germline V gene are MGHRA and YSYEKL. V lost 4 bases and J 6 bases, leaving 6 bases between the germline ends. The CDR3 reads CASSRWPEAFF. The CDR3 region has the DNA TGCGCCAGCAGCCGCTGGCCTGAAGCTTTCTTT.